These 31 T cell receptor beta chains share one sample of origin, sequenced in a study of blood T cell repertoires in COVID-19. Measured with immunoSEQ multiplex PCR; TCRdb has only the in-frame clones, and not every one. The sample lists 150,000 to 200,000 clones, about 88% seen once, with 15% to 20% in the top ten. The specimen was peripheral blood. These receptors were obtained from a man between 60 and 75 years old with active or convalescent COVID-19.

The chain links TRBV7-9 to TRBJ2-2; D is perhaps TRBD1 (6 bases). Between the trimmed V and J ends, which lost 4 bases and 4 bases, there was a span of 7 bases. Germline CDR1 is SEHNR and CDR2 is FQNEAQ (reference sequence). The CDR3 is 13 residues long. This CDR3 reads CASSWDITGELFF. Here the CDR3 DNA reads TGTGCCAGCAGCTGGGACATCACCGGGGAGCTGTTTTTT.

V and J are TRBV29-1 and TRBJ1-3; D is uncertain. V was cut by 2 bases and J by 4 bases, with 9 bases left in between. In germline, CDR1 is SQVTM, CDR2 ANQGSEA. The CDR3 has 13 residues. In nucleotides, the CDR3 is TGCAGCGTTGAATTGGAGCTGGGAAACACCATATATTTT. This encodes CSVELELGNTIYF.

This clone was counted between two and nine times. The chain is built from TRBV5-1 and TRBJ1-5; the D is unclear. V lost 4 bases and J 3 bases, leaving 8 bases between the germline ends. The CDR3 consists of 13 residues. CDR1 and CDR2 from the germline V gene are SGHRS and YFSETQ. CDR3 sequence: CASSPIPNQPQHF. Written as DNA, the CDR3 is TGCGCCAGCAGCCCTATACCCAATCAGCCCCAGCATTTT.

The gene calls are TRBV6-1 and TRBJ1-3; 7 bases map to TRBD1. The CDR3 sequence is 17 residues long. V dropped 1 base and J dropped 4; count of bases not matched to a gene: 10. Germline assignment: CDR1 MNHNS and CDR2 SASEGT. CDR3 nucleotides: TGTGCCAGCAGTGAAGGGACAGGCAATCTCTGGGGAAACACCATATATTTT. Its translation is CASSEGTGNLWGNTIYF.

This rearrangement joins TRBV29-1 to TRBJ2-6, with a weak D call TRBD1 (6 bases). Germline values: CDR1 SQVTM, CDR2 ANQGSEA. The CDR3 covers 13 residues. V lost 4 bases and J 6 bases, leaving 10 bases between the germline ends. CDR3 amino acids: CSVGWDMANVLTF. The CDR3 DNA reads as TGCAGCGTTGGATGGGACATGGCCAACGTCCTGACTTTC.

V and J are TRBV15 and TRBJ2-3, with a possible D match to TRBD2 (6 bases). This CDR3 is 18 amino acids long. The germline CDR1 and CDR2 sequences are LNHNV and YYDKDF (reference sequence). V lost 2 bases and J lost 2, with 20 bases in between. CDR3 sequence (DNA): TGTGCCACCAGCAGACTCCGATCACTAGCAGAACACACAGATACGCAGTATTTT. Its protein product is CATSRLRSLAEHTDTQYF.

The chain is built from TRBV11-3 and TRBJ1-1; D unresolved. CDR3 length: 13 residues. Germline V gene data show CDR1 as SGHNT and CDR2 as YENEEA. The germline V and J ends were trimmed by 4 bases and 1 base, with 7 bases remaining between them. CDR3 loop: CASSSSPNTEAFF. The DNA of the CDR3 is TGTGCCAGCAGCTCTAGCCCGAACACTGAAGCTTTCTTT.

The V call is TRBV5-1, the J call TRBJ2-2; D may be TRBD1 (6 bases). This CDR3 is 16 amino acids long. V gave up 4 bases and J gave up 0 bases, with 13 bases separating them. The germline V gene has CDR1 SGHRS and CDR2 YFSETQ. The CDR3 DNA sequence: TGCGCCAGCAGCCCGGACAGATCCGCGAACACCGGGGAGCTGTTTTTT. This translates into CASSPDRSANTGELFF.

This clone was seen just once. The chain uses TRBV7-9 and TRBJ1-2; 11 nucleotides line up with TRBD1. The germline V gene encodes CDR1 SEHNR and CDR2 FQNEAQ (reference sequence). The CDR3 contains 16 residues. Germline trimming cut 5 bases from V and 2 bases from J; bases unmatched to any gene: 7. For the CDR3, the DNA is TGTGCCAGCAGCAACCGGGACAGGGGGAGGAACTATGGCTACACCTTC. It translates to CASSNRDRGRNYGYTF. The full variable domain, with the rest looked up from reference TRBV7-9 and TRBJ1-2, is DTGVSQNPRHKITKRGQNVTFRCDPISEHNRLYWYRQTLGQGPEFLTYFQNEAQLEKSRLLSDRFSAERPKGSFSTLEIQRTEQGDSAMYLCASSNRDRGRNYGYTFGSGTRLTVV.

This sequence joins TRBV5-6 and TRBJ2-7; TRBD1 matches 8 bases. The length of the CDR3 is 14 residues. J lost 3 bases, V lost 0 bases, and 2 bases had no gene match. Germline lookup yields CDR1 SGHDT and CDR2 YYEEEE. CDR3 nucleotides: TGTGCCAGCAGCTTGGGGACAGGGATCTACGAGCAGTACTTC. Protein product: CASSLGTGIYEQYF.

The V gene is TRBV4-1, the J gene TRBJ1-3; D gene uncertain. Germline CDR1 and CDR2: MGHRA and YSYEKL. CDR3 length: 15 amino acids. Trimming took 1 base from V and 0 from J, leaving 7 bases between them. This CDR3 is CASSQADFSGNTIYF. CDR3 sequence (DNA): TGCGCCAGCAGCCAAGCGGACTTCTCTGGAAACACCATATATTTT.

This rearrangement joins TRBV6-5 to TRBJ1-4; TRBD1 matches 9 bases. The length of the CDR3 is 15 residues. CDR1 is MNHEY and CDR2 is SVGAGI in the germline V gene. After removal of 6 bases from V and 10 bases from J, the junction contained 12 bases not matched to a gene. For the CDR3, the DNA is TGTGCCAGCAGAAGCCCTGACAGGGGGTTAGGAAAACTGTTTTTT. Amino acid sequence: CASRSPDRGLGKLFF.

CDR3 sequence reads: CAISESIGTGLRLRDQPQHF. Written as DNA, the CDR3 is TGTGCCATCAGTGAGTCGATAGGGACAGGGCTAAGACTAAGGGATCAGCCCCAGCATTTT. The chain combines TRBV10-3 with TRBJ1-5; 9 bases fit TRBD1. Germline V gene lookup returns CDR1 ENHRY and CDR2 SYGVKD. Trimming cost V 0 bases and J 5 bases; bases outside gene matches: 17. There are 20 residues in the CDR3.

The chain uses TRBV11-1 and TRBJ2-3; 8 bases line up with TRBD2. In germline, CDR1 is SGHAT, CDR2 FQDESV (reference sequence). The V gene end was trimmed by 1 base and the J gene end by 6 bases; junction bases not matched to a gene: 9. CDR3 length: 16 amino acids. CDR3 DNA: TGTGCCAGCAGCTTAGGTGGGAGCGGGAGTAAGGATACGCAGTATTTT. Translated: CASSLGGSGSKDTQYF.

This rearrangement joins TRBV4-1 to TRBJ1-4; D is ambiguous. Deletions cut 4 bases from V and 0 bases from J, with 9 bases between. CDR1 is MGHRA, CDR2 YSYEKL, per germline. This CDR3 contains 15 residues. The CDR3 region has the DNA TGCGCCAGCAGCCGGACGGAGGCAACTAATGAAAAACTGTTTTTT. This gives the protein CASSRTEATNEKLFF.

J is TRBJ2-6 and V is TRBV2, with 7 bases identical to TRBD1. J was trimmed by 0 bases and V by 2 bases; bases with no gene match: 16. Per the germline V gene, CDR1 is SNHLY and CDR2 is FYNNEI. The CDR3 spans 21 residues. The DNA of the CDR3 is TGTGCCAGCAGTGAAATCCCCGGGCCCACAGGGGTCTTCTCTGGGGCCAACGTCCTGACTTTC. Translation gives CASSEIPGPTGVFSGANVLTF.

This chain connects TRBV5-1 to TRBJ2-7, with a possible D match to TRBD1 (5 bases). This CDR3 contains 14 residues. V was cut by 0 bases and J by 2 bases, with 9 bases left in between. Per germline, CDR1 SGHRS and CDR2 YFSETQ. The DNA for the CDR3 is TGCGCCAGCAGCTTGGACAGGTTCACCTACGAGCAGTACTTC. It yields the protein CASSLDRFTYEQYF.

The chain has TRBV10-2 and TRBJ1-6; TRBD1 matches 7 bases. CDR1 WSHSY and CDR2 SAAADI come from the germline V gene. The CDR3 spans 15 residues. V was clipped by 7 bases and J by 7 bases; unmatched bases: 10. CDR3 sequence (DNA): TGCGCCAGCAAAATCACAGGGGATTCAAATTCACCCCTCCACTTT. This encodes CASKITGDSNSPLHF.

V and J are TRBV3-1 (or the pseudogene TRBV3-2) and TRBJ2-7; 9 bases map to TRBD2. The germline gives CDR1 LGHDT, CDR2 YNNKEL (reference sequence). The CDR3 contains 15 residues. The J segment lost 9 bases and the V segment lost 1 base, leaving 10 bases of the junction unmatched. The CDR3 here is CASSQARGGGWGQYF. The CDR3 DNA reads TGTGCCAGCAGCCAAGCGCGGGGGGGCGGTTGGGGGCAGTACTTC.

The chain carries TRBV27 and TRBJ1-2, with 10 positions matching TRBD1. This CDR3 has 15 residues. Germline CDR1 reads MNHEY; CDR2 reads SMNVEV (reference sequence). V was clipped by 6 bases and J by 4 bases; unmatched bases: 8. The CDR3 DNA is TGTGCCAGCAGAAACCCGACAGGGGGCGGCTATGGCTACACCTTC. This encodes CASRNPTGGGYGYTF.

The chain joins TRBV13 to TRBJ1-2, with D unclear. This CDR3 is 12 amino acids long. The germline V and J ends were trimmed by 4 bases and 8 bases, with 11 bases remaining between them. Germline assignment: CDR1 PRHDT and CDR2 FYEKMQ (reference sequence). The CDR3 DNA reads as TGTGCCAGCAGCTCGCGGGTCCAGGGCTACACCTTC. Protein sequence: CASSSRVQGYTF.

The V call is TRBV7-2, the J call TRBJ2-5; 7 bases line up with TRBD1. V trimming: 1 base; J trimming: 5 bases; junction bases outside the gene matches: 4. The V gene's germline CDR1 is SGHTA and CDR2 FQGNSA. The CDR3 runs 14 residues. CDR3 in DNA: TGTGCCAGCAGCTTAGGAGGGGGCCGCGAGACCCAGTACTTC. Its protein product is CASSLGGGRETQYF.

The CDR3 bases are TGTGCCAGCAGCTGGACCGGGACTAGCGAGACAGATACGCAGTATTTT. Encoded protein: CASSWTGTSETDTQYF. The chain has TRBV7-2 and TRBJ2-3, with TRBD2 matching over 10 bases. Germline-derived CDR1 and CDR2 are SGHTA and FQGNSA. The CDR3 is 16 amino acids. The ends lost 4 bases at V and 3 bases at J; junction bases unmatched: 7.

The chain recombines TRBV5-4 with TRBJ1-1; 9 bases agree with TRBD1. The CDR3 covers 14 residues. V was pared by 4 bases and J by 5 bases, with 6 bases of the junction left unmatched. Germline CDR1 reads SGHNT; CDR2 reads YYREEE (reference sequence). The CDR3 nucleotides are TGTGCCAGCAGCCCCAGACAGGGGGGTACTGAAGCTTTCTTT. The encoded protein is CASSPRQGGTEAFF.

The chain combines TRBV7-9 with TRBJ2-7; 12 nucleotides agree with TRBD2. Germline CDR1 and CDR2: SEHNR and FQNEAQ (reference sequence). The ends lost 4 bases at V and 2 bases at J; junction bases unmatched: 9. CDR3 length equals 17 residues. The CDR3 DNA reads TGTGCCAGCAGCTATTCGGGACTAGCGGGCCCCACCTACGAGCAGTACTTC. It specifies CASSYSGLAGPTYEQYF.

V usage is TRBV5-1 and J usage is TRBJ2-2; TRBD1 matches 10 bases. Germline values: CDR1 SGHRS, CDR2 YFSETQ. With V trimmed by 4 bases and J by 1 base, 4 bases remained unmatched. This CDR3 region has 16 residues. CDR3 loop: CASSQRTGGNTGELFF. DNA for the CDR3: TGCGCCAGCAGCCAACGGACAGGGGGGAACACCGGGGAGCTGTTTTTT.

This chain links TRBV24-1 with TRBJ1-4; D may be TRBD1 (6 bases). The CDR3 loop spans 15 amino acids. CDR1 is KGHDR and CDR2 is SFDVKD in the germline V gene. V lost 3 bases to trimming and J lost 6 bases, with 13 bases between them. The CDR3 spells CATSDRDKGDEKLFF. The CDR3 coding sequence is TGTGCCACCAGTGATCGGGACAAGGGCGATGAAAAACTGTTTTTT.

V gene TRBV27 combines with J gene TRBJ2-2; 8 bases fit TRBD2. Trimming at V came to 2 bases and at J to 4 bases, leaving 9 bases not matched to a gene. The CDR3 is 17 residues long. Looked up from germline, CDR1 is MNHEY and CDR2 is SMNVEV (reference sequence). This CDR3 reads CASSLEFGLAATGELFF. CDR3 sequence (DNA): TGTGCCAGCAGTTTAGAATTCGGACTAGCAGCCACCGGGGAGCTGTTTTTT.

The chain recombines TRBV7-9 with TRBJ2-2; 11 bases fit TRBD2. There are 16 residues in the CDR3. The germline CDR1 and CDR2 sequences are SEHNR and FQNEAQ (reference sequence). The ends lost 5 bases at V and 6 bases at J; junction bases unmatched: 8. The CDR3 region has the DNA TGTGCCAGCAGCCCTCCACTAGCGGGAGTGTCCGGGGAGCTGTTTTTT. The encoded protein is CASSPPLAGVSGELFF.

This clone was recorded a few times. The rearrangement links TRBV3-1 (or the pseudogene TRBV3-2) to TRBJ1-6; D call uncertain. Trimming took 0 bases from V and 7 from J, leaving 10 bases between them. The germline CDR1 and CDR2 sequences are LGHDT and YNNKEL (reference sequence). The CDR3 length is 15 residues. The CDR3 reads CASSQERRSNSPLHF. The CDR3 coding sequence is TGTGCCAGCAGCCAAGAACGCAGGTCCAATTCACCCCTCCACTTT.

V usage is TRBV6-5 and J usage is TRBJ2-1; the match to TRBD1 covers 10 bases. The V gene's germline CDR1 is MNHEY and CDR2 SVGAGI. V trimming: 7 bases; J trimming: 7 bases; junction bases outside the gene matches: 10. The CDR3 sequence is 15 residues long. The CDR3 DNA follows: TGTGCCAGCACCCTCCCGGGACAGGGGAAGAATGAGCAGTTCTTC. Protein sequence: CASTLPGQGKNEQFF.